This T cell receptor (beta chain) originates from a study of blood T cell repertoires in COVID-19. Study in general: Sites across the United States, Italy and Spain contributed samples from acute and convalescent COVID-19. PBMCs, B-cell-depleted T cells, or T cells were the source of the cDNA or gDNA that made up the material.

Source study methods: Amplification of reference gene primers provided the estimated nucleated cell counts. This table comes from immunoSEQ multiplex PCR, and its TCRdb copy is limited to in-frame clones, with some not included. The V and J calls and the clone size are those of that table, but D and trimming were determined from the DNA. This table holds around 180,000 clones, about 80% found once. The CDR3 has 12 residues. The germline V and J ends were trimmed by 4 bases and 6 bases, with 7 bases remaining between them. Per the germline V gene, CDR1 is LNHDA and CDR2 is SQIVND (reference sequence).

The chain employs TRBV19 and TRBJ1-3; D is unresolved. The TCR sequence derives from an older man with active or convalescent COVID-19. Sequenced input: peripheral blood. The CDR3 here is CASSTLLNTIYF. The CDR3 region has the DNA TGTGCCAGTAGTACTCTATTAAACACCATATATTTT.